This entry lists 23 T cell receptor beta chains sequenced from one sample in a study of OX40 agonist ivuxolimab in advanced cancers. The protocol was immunoSEQ multiplex PCR, while the TCRdb copy is restricted to in-frame clones and leaves out a portion. The sample includes about 59,000 clones, under 90% of them seen just once. Specimen: CD4+ or CD8+ T cells sorted from blood, collected in a trial of the OX40 agonist ivuxolimab. Receptor source: an adult with an advanced solid tumor such as melanoma, head and neck, liver or kidney cancer.

J is TRBJ2-1 and V is TRBV7-9; D is undetermined. CDR1 is SEHNR and CDR2 is FQNEAQ in the germline V gene (reference sequence). This CDR3 comprises 13 residues. V dropped 5 bases and J dropped 2 bases, with 7 bases sitting between them. The CDR3 sequence is CASSPRTYNEQFF. CDR3 in DNA: TGTGCCAGCAGCCCACGGACCTACAATGAGCAGTTCTTC.

This chain connects TRBV7-3 to TRBJ1-1; 9 nucleotides agree with TRBD1. This CDR3 spans 16 amino acids. CDR1 is SGHTA and CDR2 is FQGTGA in the germline V gene. With 4 bases clipped from V and 1 base from J, the junction kept 7 bases outside the gene matches. Here the CDR3 reads CASSSTGGAGNTEAFF. The CDR3 coding sequence is TGTGCCAGCAGCTCTACAGGGGGCGCGGGGAACACTGAAGCTTTCTTT.

The chain couples TRBV5-8 to TRBJ1-1; D gene unclear. There are 14 residues in the CDR3. The ends were cut back, 4 bases at V and 0 bases at J, with 10 bases in the middle. The germline CDR1 and CDR2 sequences are SGHTS and YDEGEE. The DNA for the CDR3 is TGTGCCAGCAGCCGAATCTTACTGAACACTGAAGCTTTCTTT. Its translation: CASSRILLNTEAFF.

About this clone: The junction differs from germline at one of its ends, possibly a read error. The chain carries TRBV11-2 and TRBJ2-2, with 12 bases identical to TRBD2. Germline V gives CDR1 SGHAT, CDR2 FQNNGV. This CDR3 region has 19 residues. The chain's CDR3 is CASSPKRLAGGPKTGELFF. CDR3 in DNA: TGTGCCAGCAGCCCCAAGCGTCTAGCGGGAGGGCCGAAGACCGGGGAGCTGTTTTTT.

V gene TRBV6-6 combines with J gene TRBJ1-1; tentative D call: TRBD1 (5 bases). The CDR3 runs to 13 residues. Trimming stripped 6 bases from V and 0 bases from J, with 8 bases between. Germline V gene data show CDR1 as MNHNY and CDR2 as SVGAGI (reference sequence). CDR3 sequence reads: CASRRQMNTEAFF. DNA of the CDR3: TGTGCCAGCAGACGACAGATGAACACTGAAGCTTTCTTT.

The CDR3 loop reads CASSATGNTGELFF. The CDR3 DNA reads TGTGCCAGCAGCGCGACAGGGAATACCGGGGAGCTGTTTTTT. V is TRBV9 and J is TRBJ2-2, with 7 bases aligning to TRBD1. V was pared by 3 bases and J by 5 bases, with 4 bases of the junction left unmatched. The CDR3 totals 14 residues. Germline V gene lookup returns CDR1 SGDLS and CDR2 YYNGEE.

The chain links TRBV5-4 to TRBJ1-1, with no clear D. Trimming took 8 bases from V and 1 from J, leaving 18 bases between them. This CDR3 has 15 residues. The germline V gene has CDR1 SGHNT and CDR2 YYREEE (reference sequence). CDR3 in DNA: TGTGCCAGTTCTCCAAGGGCCGGGGAGAACACTGAAGCTTTCTTT. Amino acids: CASSPRAGENTEAFF.

V gene TRBV5-4 combines with J gene TRBJ1-1, with 7 bases that match TRBD1. V lost 0 bases and J lost 1; bases outside the gene matches: 3. Germline loops: CDR1 SGHNT, CDR2 YYREEE (reference sequence). The CDR3 is made up of 15 amino acids. The CDR3 protein is CASSLEQGRNTEAFF. CDR3 bases: TGTGCCAGCAGCTTGGAACAGGGGAGGAACACTGAAGCTTTCTTT.

The chain has TRBV18 and TRBJ2-7; 7 bases align to TRBD2. There are 15 residues in the CDR3. V lost 1 base to trimming and J lost 2 bases; unmatched junction nucleotides: 5. Germline V gene sequence: CDR1 KGHSH, CDR2 LQKENI. CDR3: CASSPRAGETYEQYF. In DNA form, the CDR3 reads TGTGCCAGCTCACCACGTGCGGGAGAAACCTACGAGCAGTACTTC. Looking up the rest from reference TRBV18 and TRBJ2-7 gives the full variable domain: NAGVMQNPRHLVRRRGQEARLRCSPMKGHSHVYWYRQLPEEGLKFMVYLQKENIIDESGMPKERFSAEFPKEGPSILRIQQVVRGDSAAYFCASSPRAGETYEQYFGPGTRLTVT.

The rearrangement links TRBV4-2 to TRBJ2-1, with 10 nucleotides matching TRBD2. V dropped 1 base and J dropped 7; count of bases not matched to a gene: 7. This CDR3 is built from 16 residues. The germline gives CDR1 LGHNA, CDR2 YNFKEQ. The CDR3 DNA reads as TGTGCCAGCAGCCAAGCCTCAGCGGGAGGGCCTAATGAGCAGTTCTTC. Translation gives CASSQASAGGPNEQFF.

The J gene is TRBJ2-3, the V gene TRBV29-1; D is unresolved. Trimming stripped 2 bases from V and 4 bases from J, with 10 bases between. Germline V gene lookup returns CDR1 SQVTM and CDR2 ANQGSEA. The CDR3 covers 13 residues. Here the CDR3 reads CSVEPRSADTQYF. Written as DNA, the CDR3 is TGCAGCGTTGAACCTAGGTCCGCAGATACGCAGTATTTT.

The chain combines TRBV7-2 with TRBJ2-7; tentative D call: TRBD2 (5 bases). This CDR3 region has 15 residues. V lost 1 base to trimming and J lost 1 base, with 11 bases between them. The V gene's germline CDR1 is SGHTA and CDR2 FQGNSA. The CDR3 sequence: CASSLGGLPSYEQYF. CDR3 nucleotides: TGTGCCAGCAGCTTAGGAGGGCTTCCTTCCTACGAGCAGTACTTC.

V gene TRBV30 combines with J gene TRBJ1-2; no definite D call. Germline CDR1 reads GTSNPN; CDR2 reads SVGIG (reference sequence). V was cut by 4 bases and J by 6 bases, with 15 bases left in between. This CDR3 is built from 13 residues. CDR3 loop: CAWMTSDGDGYTF. The CDR3 bases are TGTGCCTGGATGACTTCCGACGGCGATGGCTACACCTTC.

The chain is built from TRBV5-6 and TRBJ1-2, with 9 bases that match TRBD1. V was clipped by 3 bases and J by 4 bases; unmatched bases: 7. From germline, CDR1 is SGHDT and CDR2 YYEEEE. CDR3 length: 15 residues. The CDR3 sequence is CASSYRDRVFYGYTF. DNA for the CDR3: TGTGCCAGCAGCTACCGGGACAGGGTCTTCTATGGCTACACCTTC.

This clone has just one count. The genes are TRBV30 and TRBJ2-7; D is uncertain. Germline-derived CDR1 and CDR2 are GTSNPN and SVGIG (reference sequence). Trimming left V 2 bases short and J 6 bases short, with 11 bases between. The CDR3 runs 12 residues. This chain's CDR3 is CAWSRADSEQYF. The CDR3 DNA reads as TGTGCCTGGAGTCGGGCAGATTCCGAGCAGTACTTC.

The chain uses TRBV28 and TRBJ2-7, with D unresolved. The germline V gene encodes CDR1 MDHEN and CDR2 SYDVKM. The CDR3 extends over 12 amino acids. Trimming removed 7 bases from V and 5 bases from J, with 12 bases in between. The DNA of the CDR3 is TGTGCCAGCAATAAACAAAAAGACGAGCAGTACTTC. This sequence encodes CASNKQKDEQYF.

The genes are TRBV11-2 and TRBJ1-4; D unclear. The germline CDR1 and CDR2 sequences are SGHAT and FQNNGV. V lost 5 bases and J 1 base, leaving 11 bases between the germline ends. The CDR3 extends over 15 amino acids. DNA of the CDR3: TGTGCCAGCAGCCGTGAGAGGGAAACTAATGAAAAACTGTTTTTT. This translates into CASSRERETNEKLFF.

The chain couples TRBV28 to TRBJ2-7, with 7 bases lining up with TRBD2. CDR3 size: 15 residues. Germline lookup yields CDR1 MDHEN and CDR2 SYDVKM. Trimming removed 8 bases from V and 0 bases from J; junction bases left unmatched: 10. The CDR3 DNA is TGTGCCAGCCGGGGCCTTAGCGGGTTCTCCTACGAGCAGTACTTC. This codes for CASRGLSGFSYEQYF. The variable domain in full, completed from reference TRBV28 and TRBJ2-7, reads DVKVTQSSRYLVKRTGEKVFLECVQDMDHENMFWYRQDPGLGLRLIYFSYDVKMKEKGDIPEGYSVSREKKERFSLILESASTNQTSMYLCASRGLSGFSYEQYFGPGTRLTVT.

V and J are TRBV18 and TRBJ1-1; D is unresolved. The V end was cut by 3 bases, the J end by 8 bases, with 10 bases between. Germline CDR1 is KGHSH and CDR2 is LQKENI. The CDR3 totals 12 residues. The CDR3 protein is CASSPATTEAFF. The CDR3 DNA follows: TGTGCCAGCTCACCCGCGACGACCGAAGCTTTCTTT.

The rearrangement links TRBV19 to TRBJ2-7; 8 bases fit TRBD2. This CDR3 is built from 15 residues. The germline V gene encodes CDR1 LNHDA and CDR2 SQIVND (reference sequence). Unmatched junction bases numbered 2, after V lost 1 base and J lost 0 bases. The CDR3, as DNA: TGTGCCAGTAGTATAGTTCTAGCGGGCTCCTACGAGCAGTACTTC. Its protein product is CASSIVLAGSYEQYF.

The chain joins TRBV7-2 to TRBJ2-1; D is perhaps TRBD2 (5 bases). The CDR3 has 14 residues. Trimming shortened V by 5 bases and J by 10 bases, and 18 bases separated the two germline ends. Germline values: CDR1 SGHTA, CDR2 FQGNSA. The CDR3 region is CASSPGNPTLEQFF. The CDR3 bases are TGTGCCAGCAGCCCGGGGAACCCCACCTTAGAGCAGTTCTTC.

This chain connects TRBV6-6 to TRBJ2-7, with 7 bases lining up with TRBD2. V lost 0 bases to trimming and J lost 9 bases; unmatched junction nucleotides: 8. The CDR3 is 14 residues long. Germline V gives CDR1 MNHNY, CDR2 SVGAGI (reference sequence). The CDR3 DNA is TGTGCCAGCAGTTACTCGAGCGCTAGCGGACGGCAGTACTTC. This codes for CASSYSSASGRQYF.

V usage is TRBV5-6 and J usage is TRBJ2-3; 7 bases line up with TRBD2. The CDR3 runs to 17 residues. Germline values: CDR1 SGHDT, CDR2 YYEEEE. V gave up 4 bases and J gave up 0 bases; unmatched junction bases: 11. CDR3 protein: CASSGGLAGASTDTQYF. The CDR3 DNA reads as TGTGCCAGCAGCGGCGGCTTAGCGGGCGCTAGCACAGATACGCAGTATTTT.